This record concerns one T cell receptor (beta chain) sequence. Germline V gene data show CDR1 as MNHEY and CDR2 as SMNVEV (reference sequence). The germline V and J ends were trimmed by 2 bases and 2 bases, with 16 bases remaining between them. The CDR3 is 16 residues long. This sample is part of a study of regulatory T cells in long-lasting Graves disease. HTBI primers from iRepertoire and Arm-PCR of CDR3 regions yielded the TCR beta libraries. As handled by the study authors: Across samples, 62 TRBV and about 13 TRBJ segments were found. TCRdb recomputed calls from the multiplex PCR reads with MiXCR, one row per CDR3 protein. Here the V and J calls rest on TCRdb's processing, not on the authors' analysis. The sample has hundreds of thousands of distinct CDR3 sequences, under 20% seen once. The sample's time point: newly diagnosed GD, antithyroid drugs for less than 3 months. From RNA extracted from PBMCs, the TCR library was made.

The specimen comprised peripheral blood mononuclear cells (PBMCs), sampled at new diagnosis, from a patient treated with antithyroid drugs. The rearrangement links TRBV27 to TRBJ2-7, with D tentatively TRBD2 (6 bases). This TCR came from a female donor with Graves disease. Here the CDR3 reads CASSLKGGTPPYEQYF. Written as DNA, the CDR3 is TGTGCCAGCAGTTTAAAGGGCGGGACCCCCCCCTACGAGCAGTACTTC.